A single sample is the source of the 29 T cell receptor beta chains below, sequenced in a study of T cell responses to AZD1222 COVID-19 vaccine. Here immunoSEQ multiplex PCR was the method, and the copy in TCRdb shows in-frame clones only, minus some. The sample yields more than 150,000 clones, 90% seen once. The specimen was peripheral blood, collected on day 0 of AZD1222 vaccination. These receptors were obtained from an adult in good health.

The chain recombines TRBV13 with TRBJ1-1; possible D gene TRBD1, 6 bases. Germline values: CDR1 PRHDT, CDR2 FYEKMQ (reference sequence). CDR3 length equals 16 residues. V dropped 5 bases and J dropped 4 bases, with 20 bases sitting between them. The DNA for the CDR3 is TGTGCCAGCAGCGCCTCTCCAGGGGTTGGGGGCACTGAAGCTTTCTTT. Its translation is CASSASPGVGGTEAFF.

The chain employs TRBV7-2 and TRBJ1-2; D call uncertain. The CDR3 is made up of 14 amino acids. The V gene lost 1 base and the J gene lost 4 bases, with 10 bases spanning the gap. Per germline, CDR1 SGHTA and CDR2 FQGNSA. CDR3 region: CASSLEEKSYGYTF. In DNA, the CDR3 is TGTGCCAGCAGCTTAGAGGAGAAGTCCTATGGCTACACCTTC.

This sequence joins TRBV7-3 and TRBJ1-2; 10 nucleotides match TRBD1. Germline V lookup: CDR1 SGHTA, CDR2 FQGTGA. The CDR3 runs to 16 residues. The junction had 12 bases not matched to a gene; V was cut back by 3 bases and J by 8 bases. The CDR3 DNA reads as TGTGCCAGCAGCTTGGGACAGGGGACCCTCCTAGGGGGCTACACCTTC. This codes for CASSLGQGTLLGGYTF.

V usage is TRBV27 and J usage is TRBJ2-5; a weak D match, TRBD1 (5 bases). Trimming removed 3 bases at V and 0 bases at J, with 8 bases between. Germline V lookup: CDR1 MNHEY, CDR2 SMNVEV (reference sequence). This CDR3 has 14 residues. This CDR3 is CASSFDRYQETQYF. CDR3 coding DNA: TGTGCCAGCAGTTTCGACAGATACCAAGAGACCCAGTACTTC.

CDR3 in DNA: TGTGCCAGTAGTGAGCGGACAGGGGTAAATCAGCCCCAGCATTTT. Amino acid sequence: CASSERTGVNQPQHF. V and J are TRBV19 and TRBJ1-5; TRBD1 aligns across 9 bases. The CDR3 runs 15 residues. With V trimmed by 5 bases and J by 4 bases, 6 bases remained unmatched. CDR1 and CDR2 from the germline V gene are LNHDA and SQIVND (reference sequence).

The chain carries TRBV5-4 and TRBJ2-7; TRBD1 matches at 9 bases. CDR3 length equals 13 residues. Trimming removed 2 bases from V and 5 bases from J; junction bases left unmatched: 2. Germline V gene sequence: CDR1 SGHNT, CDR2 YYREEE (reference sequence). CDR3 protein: CASSFRDRDEQYF. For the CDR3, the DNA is TGTGCCAGCAGCTTCCGGGACAGGGACGAGCAGTACTTC. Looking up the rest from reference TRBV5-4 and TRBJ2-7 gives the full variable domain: ETGVTQSPTHLIKTRGQQVTLRCSSQSGHNTVSWYQQALGQGPQFIFQYYREEENGRGNFPPRFSGLQFPNYSSELNVNALELDDSALYLCASSFRDRDEQYFGPGTRLTVT.

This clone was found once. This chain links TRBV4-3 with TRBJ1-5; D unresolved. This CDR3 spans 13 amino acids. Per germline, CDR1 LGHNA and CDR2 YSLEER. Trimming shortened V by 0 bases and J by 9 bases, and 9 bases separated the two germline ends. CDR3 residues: CASSQETGWPQHF. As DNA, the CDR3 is TGCGCCAGCAGCCAAGAAACGGGATGGCCCCAGCATTTT.

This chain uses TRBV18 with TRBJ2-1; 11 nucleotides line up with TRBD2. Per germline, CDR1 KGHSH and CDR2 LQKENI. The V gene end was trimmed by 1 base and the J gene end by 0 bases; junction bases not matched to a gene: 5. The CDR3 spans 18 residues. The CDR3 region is CASSPRGLAVSSYNEQFF. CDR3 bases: TGTGCCAGCTCACCACGGGGACTAGCGGTGAGCTCCTACAATGAGCAGTTCTTC.

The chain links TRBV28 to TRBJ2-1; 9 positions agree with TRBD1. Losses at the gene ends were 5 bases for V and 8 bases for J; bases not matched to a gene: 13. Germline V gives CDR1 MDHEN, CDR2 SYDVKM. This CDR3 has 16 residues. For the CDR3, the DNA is TGTGCCAGCAGTACACCACCGGGACAGGGTGGTCATGAGCAGTTCTTC. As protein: CASSTPPGQGGHEQFF.

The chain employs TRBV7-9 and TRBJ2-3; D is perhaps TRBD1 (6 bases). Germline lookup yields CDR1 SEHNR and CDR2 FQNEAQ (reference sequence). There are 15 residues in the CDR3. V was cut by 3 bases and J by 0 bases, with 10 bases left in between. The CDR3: CASSLTGTSTDTQYF. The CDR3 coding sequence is TGTGCCAGCAGCTTGACCGGGACAAGCACAGATACGCAGTATTTT. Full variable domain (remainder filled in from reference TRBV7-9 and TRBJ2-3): DTGVSQNPRHKITKRGQNVTFRCDPISEHNRLYWYRQTLGQGPEFLTYFQNEAQLEKSRLLSDRFSAERPKGSFSTLEIQRTEQGDSAMYLCASSLTGTSTDTQYFGPGTRLTVL.

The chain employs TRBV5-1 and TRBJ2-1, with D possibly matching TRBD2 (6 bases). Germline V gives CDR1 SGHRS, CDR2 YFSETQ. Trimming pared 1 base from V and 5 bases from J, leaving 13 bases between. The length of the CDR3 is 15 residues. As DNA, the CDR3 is TGCGCCAGCAGCTTGAGGCCTAGCGAGAACAATGAGCAGTTCTTC. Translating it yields CASSLRPSENNEQFF.

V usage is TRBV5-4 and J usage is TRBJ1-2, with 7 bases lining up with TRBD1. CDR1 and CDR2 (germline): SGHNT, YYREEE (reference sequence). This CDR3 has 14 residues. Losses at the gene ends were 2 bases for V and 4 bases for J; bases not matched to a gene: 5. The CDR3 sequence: CASSFLTGSYGYTF. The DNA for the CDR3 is TGTGCCAGCAGCTTTCTGACAGGGAGCTATGGCTACACCTTC.

The CDR3 spells CASSFSGTGAKNIQYF. For the CDR3, the DNA is TGTGCCAGCAGCTTCTCCGGGACAGGGGCCAAAAACATTCAGTACTTC. The V call is TRBV7-9, the J call TRBJ2-4; 9 bases fit TRBD1. Trimming removed 3 bases from V and 1 base from J; junction bases left unmatched: 4. Germline CDR1 is SEHNR and CDR2 is FQNEAQ (reference sequence). The length of the CDR3 is 16 residues.

CDR3 residues: CASSFGSREGYEQYF. For the CDR3, the DNA is TGTGCCAGCAGCTTTGGTTCCAGGGAGGGGTACGAGCAGTACTTC. This chain uses TRBV5-4 with TRBJ2-7; TRBD2 matches at 7 bases. Losses at the gene ends were 2 bases for V and 4 bases for J; bases not matched to a gene: 9. Germline V gene sequence: CDR1 SGHNT, CDR2 YYREEE (reference sequence). There are 15 residues in the CDR3.

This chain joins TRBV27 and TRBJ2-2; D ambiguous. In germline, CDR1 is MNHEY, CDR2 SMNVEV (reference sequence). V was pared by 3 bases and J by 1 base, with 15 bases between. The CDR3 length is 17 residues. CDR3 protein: CASSFSEELKNTGELFF. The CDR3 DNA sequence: TGTGCCAGCAGTTTTTCCGAAGAGCTGAAGAACACCGGGGAGCTGTTTTTT.

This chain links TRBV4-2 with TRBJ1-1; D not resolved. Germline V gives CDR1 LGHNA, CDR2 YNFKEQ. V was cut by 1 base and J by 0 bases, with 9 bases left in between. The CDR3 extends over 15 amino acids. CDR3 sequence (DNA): TGTGCCAGCAGCCAAGTCATCGGACTGAACACTGAAGCTTTCTTT. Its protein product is CASSQVIGLNTEAFF.

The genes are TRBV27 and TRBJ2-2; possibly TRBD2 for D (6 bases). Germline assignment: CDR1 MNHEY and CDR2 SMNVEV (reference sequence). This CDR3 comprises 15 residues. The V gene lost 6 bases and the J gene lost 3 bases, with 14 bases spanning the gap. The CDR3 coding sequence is TGTGCCAGCAGATCCTACGGGACTTACACCGGGGAGCTGTTTTTT. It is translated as CASRSYGTYTGELFF.

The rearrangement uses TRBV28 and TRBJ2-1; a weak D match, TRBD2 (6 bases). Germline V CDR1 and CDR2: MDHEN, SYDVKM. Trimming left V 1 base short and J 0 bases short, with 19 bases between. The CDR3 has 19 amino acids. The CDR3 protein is CASSLSGVGAHSSYNEQFF. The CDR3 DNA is TGTGCCAGCAGTTTATCGGGGGTTGGGGCGCATAGCTCCTACAATGAGCAGTTCTTC.

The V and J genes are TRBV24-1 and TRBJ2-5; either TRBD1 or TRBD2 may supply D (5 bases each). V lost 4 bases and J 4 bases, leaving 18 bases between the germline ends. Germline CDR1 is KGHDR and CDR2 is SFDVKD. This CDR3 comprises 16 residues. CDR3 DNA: TGTGCCACCAGTGACCCTGGGACGGCCCCTCGAGAGACCCAGTACTTC. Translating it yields CATSDPGTAPRETQYF.

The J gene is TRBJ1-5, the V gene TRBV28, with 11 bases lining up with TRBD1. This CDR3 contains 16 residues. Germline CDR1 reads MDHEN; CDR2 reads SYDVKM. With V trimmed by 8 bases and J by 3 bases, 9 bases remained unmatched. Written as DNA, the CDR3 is TGTGCCAGCCAGGACAGGGGGCTTTTAAACAATCAGCCCCAGCATTTT. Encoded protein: CASQDRGLLNNQPQHF. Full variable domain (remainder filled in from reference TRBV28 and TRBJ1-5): DVKVTQSSRYLVKRTGEKVFLECVQDMDHENMFWYRQDPGLGLRLIYFSYDVKMKEKGDIPEGYSVSREKKERFSLILESASTNQTSMYLCASQDRGLLNNQPQHFGDGTRLSIL.

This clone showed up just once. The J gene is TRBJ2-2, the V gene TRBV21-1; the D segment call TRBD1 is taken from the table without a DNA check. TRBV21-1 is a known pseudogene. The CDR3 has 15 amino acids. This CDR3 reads CASSKVDRNTGELFF. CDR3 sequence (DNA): TGTGCCAGCAGCAAAGTAGACAGAAACACCGGGGAGCTGTTTTTT.

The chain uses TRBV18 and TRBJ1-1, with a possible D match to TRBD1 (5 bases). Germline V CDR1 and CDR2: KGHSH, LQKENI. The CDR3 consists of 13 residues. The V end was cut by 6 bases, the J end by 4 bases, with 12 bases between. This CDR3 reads CASSMTVATEAFF. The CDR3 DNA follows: TGTGCCAGCTCGATGACAGTCGCCACTGAAGCTTTCTTT.

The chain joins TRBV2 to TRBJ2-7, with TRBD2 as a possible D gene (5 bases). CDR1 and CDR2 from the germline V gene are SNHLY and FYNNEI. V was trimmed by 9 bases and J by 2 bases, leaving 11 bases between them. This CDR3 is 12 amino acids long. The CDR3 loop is CASGLETYEQYF. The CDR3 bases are TGTGCCAGTGGACTGGAGACCTACGAGCAGTACTTC. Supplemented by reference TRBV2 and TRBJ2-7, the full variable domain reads EPEVTQTPSHQVTQMGQEVILRCVPISNHLYFYWYRQILGQKVEFLVSFYNNEISEKSEIFDDQFSVERPDGSNFTLKIRSTKLEDSAMYFCASGLETYEQYFGPGTRLTVT.

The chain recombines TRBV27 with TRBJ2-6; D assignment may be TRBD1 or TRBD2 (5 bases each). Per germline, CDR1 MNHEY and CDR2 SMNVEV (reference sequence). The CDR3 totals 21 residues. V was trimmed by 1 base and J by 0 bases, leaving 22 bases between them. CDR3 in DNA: TGTGCCAGCAGTTTATTGCAGGGACCTTTCACAATTAGCTCTGGGGCCAACGTCCTGACTTTC. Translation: CASSLLQGPFTISSGANVLTF.

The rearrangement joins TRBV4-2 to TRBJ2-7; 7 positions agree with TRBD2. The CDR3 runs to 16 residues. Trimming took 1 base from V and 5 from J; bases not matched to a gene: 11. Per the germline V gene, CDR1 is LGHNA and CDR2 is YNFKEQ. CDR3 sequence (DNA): TGTGCCAGCAGCCAAGTGGGTTGGCGGGAGTCTGACGAGCAGTACTTC. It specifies CASSQVGWRESDEQYF.

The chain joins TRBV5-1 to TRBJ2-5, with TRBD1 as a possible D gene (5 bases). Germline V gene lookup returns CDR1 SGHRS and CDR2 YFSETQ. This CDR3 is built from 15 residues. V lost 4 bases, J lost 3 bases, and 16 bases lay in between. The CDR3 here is CASSPGGALKETQYF. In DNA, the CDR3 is TGCGCCAGCAGCCCAGGTGGGGCCCTGAAAGAGACCCAGTACTTC.

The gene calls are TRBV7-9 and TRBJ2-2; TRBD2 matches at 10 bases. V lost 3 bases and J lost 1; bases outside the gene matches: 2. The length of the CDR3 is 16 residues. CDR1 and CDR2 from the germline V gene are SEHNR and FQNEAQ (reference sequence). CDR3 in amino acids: CASSLPSGRNTGELFF. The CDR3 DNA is TGTGCCAGCAGCTTGCCTAGCGGGAGGAACACCGGGGAGCTGTTTTTT.

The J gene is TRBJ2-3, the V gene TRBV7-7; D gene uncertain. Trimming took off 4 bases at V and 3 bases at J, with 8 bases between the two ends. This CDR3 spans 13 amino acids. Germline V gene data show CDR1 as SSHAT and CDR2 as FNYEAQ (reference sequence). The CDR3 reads CASSSMMTDTQYF. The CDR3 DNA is TGTGCCAGCAGCTCCATGATGACAGATACGCAGTATTTT.

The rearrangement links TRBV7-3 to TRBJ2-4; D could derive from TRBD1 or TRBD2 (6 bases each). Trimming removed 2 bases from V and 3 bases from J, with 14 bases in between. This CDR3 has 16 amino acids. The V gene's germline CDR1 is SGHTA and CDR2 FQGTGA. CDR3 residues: CASSLSGGESKNIQYF. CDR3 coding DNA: TGTGCCAGCAGCTTATCCGGGGGCGAGAGCAAAAACATTCAGTACTTC.